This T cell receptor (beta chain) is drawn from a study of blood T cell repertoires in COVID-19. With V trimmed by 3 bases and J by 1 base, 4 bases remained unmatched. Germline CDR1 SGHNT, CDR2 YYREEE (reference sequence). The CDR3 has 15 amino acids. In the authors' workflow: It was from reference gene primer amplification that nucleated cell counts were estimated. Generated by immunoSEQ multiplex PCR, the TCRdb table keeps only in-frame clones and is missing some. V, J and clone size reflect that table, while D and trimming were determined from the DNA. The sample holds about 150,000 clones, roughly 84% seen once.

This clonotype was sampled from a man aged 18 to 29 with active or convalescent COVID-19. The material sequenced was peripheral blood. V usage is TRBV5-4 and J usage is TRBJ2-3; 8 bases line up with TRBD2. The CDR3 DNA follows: TGTGCCAGCAGCTGGGGAGCGGGGGGCACAGATACGCAGTATTTT. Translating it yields CASSWGAGGTDTQYF.